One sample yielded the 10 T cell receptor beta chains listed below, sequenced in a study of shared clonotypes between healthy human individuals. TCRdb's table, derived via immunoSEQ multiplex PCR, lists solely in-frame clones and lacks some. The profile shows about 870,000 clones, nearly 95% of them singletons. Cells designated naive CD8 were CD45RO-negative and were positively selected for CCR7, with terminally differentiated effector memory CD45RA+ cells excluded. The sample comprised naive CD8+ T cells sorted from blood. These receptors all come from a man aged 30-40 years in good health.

CDR3 region: CATRLNSYNEQFF. DNA for the CDR3: TGTGCCACACGACTCAACTCCTACAATGAGCAGTTCTTC. The chain carries TRBV19 and TRBJ2-1; D remains unclear. V lost 10 bases, J lost 0 bases, and 10 bases lay in between. Germline V gene sequence: CDR1 LNHDA, CDR2 SQIVND (reference sequence). This CDR3 has 13 residues.

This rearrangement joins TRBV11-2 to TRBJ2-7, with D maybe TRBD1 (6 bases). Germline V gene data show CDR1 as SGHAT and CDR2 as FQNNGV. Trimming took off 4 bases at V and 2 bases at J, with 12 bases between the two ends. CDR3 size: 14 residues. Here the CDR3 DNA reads TGTGCCAGCAGCTGGGCCCCAGGGGCCTACGAGCAGTACTTC. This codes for CASSWAPGAYEQYF.

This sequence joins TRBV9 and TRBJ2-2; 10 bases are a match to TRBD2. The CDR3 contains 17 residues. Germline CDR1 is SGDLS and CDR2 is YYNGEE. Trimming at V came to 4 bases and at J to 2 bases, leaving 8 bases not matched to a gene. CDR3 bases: TGTGCCAGCAGCTTCTCCCGGACTAGCGGAAACACCGGGGAGCTGTTTTTT. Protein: CASSFSRTSGNTGELFF.

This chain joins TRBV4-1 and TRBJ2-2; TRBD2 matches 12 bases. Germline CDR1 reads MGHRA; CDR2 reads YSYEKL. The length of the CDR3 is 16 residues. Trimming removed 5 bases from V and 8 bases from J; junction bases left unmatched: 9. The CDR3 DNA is TGCGCCAGCAGCTTCCGACTAGCGGGAGCGACGGGGGAGCTGTTTTTT. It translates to CASSFRLAGATGELFF.

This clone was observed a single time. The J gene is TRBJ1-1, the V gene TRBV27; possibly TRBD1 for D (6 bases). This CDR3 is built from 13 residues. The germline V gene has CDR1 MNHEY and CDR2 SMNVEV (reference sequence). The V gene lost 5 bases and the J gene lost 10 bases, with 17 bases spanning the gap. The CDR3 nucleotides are TGTGCCAGCAGTCAAACAAACAGGGAAGGAGCTTTCTTT. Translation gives CASSQTNREGAFF.

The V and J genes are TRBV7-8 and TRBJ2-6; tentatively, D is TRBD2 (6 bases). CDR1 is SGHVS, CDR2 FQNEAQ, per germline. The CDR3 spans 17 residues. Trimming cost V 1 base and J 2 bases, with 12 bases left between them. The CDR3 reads CASSLVDGGTGANVLTF. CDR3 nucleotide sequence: TGTGCCAGCAGCTTAGTGGATGGGGGGACTGGGGCCAACGTCCTGACTTTC.

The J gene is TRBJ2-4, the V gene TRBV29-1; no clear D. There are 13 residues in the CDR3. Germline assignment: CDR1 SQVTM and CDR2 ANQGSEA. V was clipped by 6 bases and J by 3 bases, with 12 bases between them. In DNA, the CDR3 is TGCAGCGTCCGGCACATGGACAAAAACATTCAGTACTTC. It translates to CSVRHMDKNIQYF.

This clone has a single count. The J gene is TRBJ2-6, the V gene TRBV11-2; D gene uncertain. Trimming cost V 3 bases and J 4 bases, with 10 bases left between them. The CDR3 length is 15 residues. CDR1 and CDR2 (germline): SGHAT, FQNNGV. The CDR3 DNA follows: TGTGCCAGCAGCTTTTCGGATGCGGGGGCCAACGTCCTGACTTTC. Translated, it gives CASSFSDAGANVLTF.

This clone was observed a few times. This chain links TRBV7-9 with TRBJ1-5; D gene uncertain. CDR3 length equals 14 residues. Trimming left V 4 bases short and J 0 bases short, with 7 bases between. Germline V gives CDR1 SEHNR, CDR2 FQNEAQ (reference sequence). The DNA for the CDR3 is TGTGCCAGCAGCTCACGAACTAGCAATCAGCCCCAGCATTTT. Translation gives CASSSRTSNQPQHF.

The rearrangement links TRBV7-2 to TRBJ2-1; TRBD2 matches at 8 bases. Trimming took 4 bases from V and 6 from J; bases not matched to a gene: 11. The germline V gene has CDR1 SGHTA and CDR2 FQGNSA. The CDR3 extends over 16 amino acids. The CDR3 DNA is TGTGCCAGCAGCTCCTCCTCCGGCGGGAGGAGCAATGAGCAGTTCTTC. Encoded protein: CASSSSSGGRSNEQFF.